This T cell receptor (beta chain) derives from a study of T cell repertoires in cytomegalovirus infection. One entry per CDR3 protein results from TCRdb running MiXCR on the reads. The repertoire has 100,000 to 150,000 distinct CDR3 sequences, 30% to 40% of them found once; the top ten carry roughly 58%. The CDR3 runs 15 residues. The J segment lost 8 bases and the V segment lost 6 bases, leaving 5 bases of the junction unmatched. The germline CDR1 and CDR2 sequences are SNHLY and FYNNEI. As regards this clonotype: Its antigen is currently unknown.

The genes are TRBV2 and TRBJ1-6; 12 nucleotides agree with TRBD1. The input for sequencing was CD8+ T cells from cultured PBMCs, taken from culture after CMV antigen stimulation. The receptor comes from a human donor in good health (CMV status not recorded). Some clones in this sample may be carry-over from other donors' samples. Written as DNA, the CDR3 is TGTGCCAGCAGCCGGGACAGGGGGCTTGATTCACCCCTCCACTTT. Its translation is CASSRDRGLDSPLHF.